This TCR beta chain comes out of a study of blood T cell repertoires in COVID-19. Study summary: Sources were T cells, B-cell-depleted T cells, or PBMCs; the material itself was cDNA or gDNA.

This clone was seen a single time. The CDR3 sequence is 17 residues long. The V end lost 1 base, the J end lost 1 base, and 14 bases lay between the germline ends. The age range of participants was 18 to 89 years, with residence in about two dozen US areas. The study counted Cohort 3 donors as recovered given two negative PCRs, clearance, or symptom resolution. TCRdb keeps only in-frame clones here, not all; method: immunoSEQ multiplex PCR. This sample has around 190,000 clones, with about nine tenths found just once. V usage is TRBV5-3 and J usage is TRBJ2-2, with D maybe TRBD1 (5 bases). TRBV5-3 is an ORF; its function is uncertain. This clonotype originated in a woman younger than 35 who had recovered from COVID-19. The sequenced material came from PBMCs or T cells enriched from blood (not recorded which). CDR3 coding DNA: TGTGCCAGAAGCTTGCCCAGGGTCTCCCTGAACACCGGGGAGCTGTTTTTT. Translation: CARSLPRVSLNTGELFF.